Below, 27 T cell receptor beta chains from the same sample are listed, as sequenced in a study of T cells of healthy individuals. TCRdb itself ran the 5' RACE reads through MiXCR, one entry per CDR3 protein. The profile shows tens of thousands of distinct CDR3 sequences, more than 5% of them singletons. The receptors come from a female donor in good health.

This clonotype was counted many times. This chain links TRBV4-1 with TRBJ2-3; 9 bases align to TRBD1. Germline values: CDR1 MGHRA, CDR2 YSYEKL. The J segment lost 2 bases and the V segment lost 8 bases, leaving 8 bases of the junction unmatched. This CDR3 is built from 15 residues. CDR3: CASGQQGAPTDTQYF. The DNA of the CDR3 is TGCGCCAGCGGACAACAGGGGGCACCCACAGATACGCAGTATTTT.

This clonotype was detected many times. The chain is built from TRBV4-3 and TRBJ2-3; D not resolved. The CDR3 has 13 amino acids. CDR1 LGHNA and CDR2 YSLEER come from the germline V gene. The V end was cut by 0 bases, the J end by 7 bases, with 8 bases between. The CDR3: CASSQDYPNTQYF. The CDR3 bases are TGCGCCAGCAGCCAAGATTACCCCAATACGCAGTATTTT.

This clonotype was seen repeatedly, ten times or more. V is TRBV11-2 and J is TRBJ1-1; D may be TRBD1 (5 bases). The germline gives CDR1 SGHAT, CDR2 FQNNGV. V lost 2 bases to trimming and J lost 10 bases, with 11 bases between them. This CDR3 is 12 amino acids long. CDR3 loop: CASSLRGLVAFF. The CDR3 DNA follows: TGTGCCAGCAGCTTAAGGGGCCTAGTAGCTTTCTTT. The full variable domain, in which reference TRBV11-2 and TRBJ1-1 provide the parts outside the CDR3, is EAGVAQSPRYKIIEKRQSVAFWCNPISGHATLYWYQQILGQGPKLLIQFQNNGVVDDSQLPKDRFSAERLKGVDSTLKIQPAKLEDSAVYLCASSLRGLVAFFGQGTRLTVV.

This clonotype occurred many times. This chain links TRBV7-2 with TRBJ2-5, with D unresolved. The CDR3 consists of 13 residues. The germline V gene has CDR1 SGHTA and CDR2 FQGNSA. V lost 6 bases and J lost 0, with 8 bases in between. CDR3 coding DNA: TGTGCCAGCAGGGAAAGGTACCAAGAGACCCAGTACTTC. Protein product: CASRERYQETQYF.

Worth noting for this clonotype: This may be a read error, as it is one base from a much larger clone. This chain joins TRBV4-1 and TRBJ2-1; 9 bases map to TRBD2. CDR1 and CDR2 (germline): MGHRA, YSYEKL. This CDR3 is 16 amino acids long. After removal of 1 base from V and 7 bases from J, the junction contained 8 bases not matched to a gene. Here the CDR3 reads CASSQVGGRVGNEQFF. The CDR3 DNA reads TGCGCCAGCAGCCAAGTAGGCGGGAGGGTTGGGAATGAGCAGTTCTTC.

The chain employs TRBV2 and TRBJ2-1; D remains ambiguous. Germline lookup yields CDR1 SNHLY and CDR2 FYNNEI. V was cut by 1 base and J by 3 bases, with 13 bases left in between. This CDR3 comprises 16 residues. The CDR3 loop reads CASSEVLIPFYNEQFF. In nucleotides, the CDR3 is TGTGCCAGCAGTGAAGTGCTAATCCCCTTCTACAATGAGCAGTTCTTC. Together with reference TRBV2 and TRBJ2-1, the CDR3 gives the full variable domain: EPEVTQTPSHQVTQMGQEVILRCVPISNHLYFYWYRQILGQKVEFLVSFYNNEISEKSEIFDDQFSVERPDGSNFTLKIRSTKLEDSAMYFCASSEVLIPFYNEQFFGPGTRLTVL.

This clonotype was seen at least ten times. The chain has TRBV20-1 and TRBJ2-7, with TRBD1 identical over 9 bases. With V trimmed by 2 bases and J by 2 bases, 4 bases remained unmatched. Germline V gene data show CDR1 as DFQATT and CDR2 as SNEGSKA (reference sequence). This CDR3 contains 14 residues. The chain's CDR3 is CSARRDRVPYEQYF. The CDR3 DNA reads as TGCAGTGCTAGAAGGGACAGGGTCCCCTACGAGCAGTACTTC.

The V gene is TRBV11-2, the J gene TRBJ2-3; 8 nucleotides match TRBD1. The CDR3 runs to 14 residues. V was clipped by 0 bases and J by 4 bases; unmatched bases: 0. Germline V gene sequence: CDR1 SGHAT, CDR2 FQNNGV. The CDR3 reads CASSLEQGADTQYF. The CDR3, as DNA: TGTGCCAGCAGCTTAGAACAGGGGGCAGATACGCAGTATTTT.

V gene TRBV20-1 combines with J gene TRBJ1-4; D is uncertain. Between the trimmed V and J ends, which lost 3 bases and 3 bases, there was a span of 11 bases. Germline CDR1 reads DFQATT; CDR2 reads SNEGSKA (reference sequence). This CDR3 has 14 amino acids. The CDR3 reads CSASSTASNEKLFF. CDR3 coding DNA: TGCAGTGCTAGCTCGACCGCTTCTAATGAAAAACTGTTTTTT.

This clonotype was counted a few times. V and J are TRBV28 and TRBJ1-6, with D unresolved. The CDR3 runs to 16 residues. Germline V CDR1 and CDR2: MDHEN, SYDVKM. V lost 4 bases and J 0 bases, leaving 10 bases between the germline ends. The chain's CDR3 is CASSYGLSSYNSPLHF. DNA of the CDR3: TGTGCCAGCAGTTACGGACTAAGCTCCTATAATTCACCCCTCCACTTT.

There are many counts of this clonotype. This chain connects TRBV10-3 to TRBJ2-3; the D gene is possibly TRBD2 (5 bases). Between the trimmed V and J ends, which lost 8 bases and 6 bases, there was a span of 15 bases. The CDR3 runs to 13 residues. Germline CDR1 is ENHRY and CDR2 is SYGVKD. The CDR3: CAISGLDRDTQYF. DNA of the CDR3: TGTGCCATCTCTGGACTTGACCGGGATACGCAGTATTTT.

In its sample, this clonotype was seen many times. J is TRBJ1-6 and V is TRBV2, with D maybe TRBD1 (6 bases). The CDR3 is 13 residues long. Germline CDR1 is SNHLY and CDR2 is FYNNEI. The V end lost 6 bases, the J end lost 10 bases, and 13 bases lay between the germline ends. The CDR3 region has the DNA TGTGCCAGCAGACGGACAGTTAAGTCACCCCTCCACTTT. This encodes CASRRTVKSPLHF.

The chain employs TRBV14 and TRBJ1-1; 8 positions match TRBD1. The germline CDR1 and CDR2 sequences are SGHDN and FVKESK. CDR3 length: 14 residues. With 2 bases clipped from V and 4 bases from J, the junction kept 3 bases outside the gene matches. CDR3 sequence: CASSQYRGATEAFF. DNA of the CDR3: TGTGCCAGCAGCCAATACAGGGGGGCCACTGAAGCTTTCTTT.

There are many counts of this clonotype. This chain joins TRBV30 and TRBJ1-4; no definite D call. The CDR3 consists of 11 residues. V dropped 8 bases and J dropped 5 bases, with 9 bases sitting between them. Germline lookup yields CDR1 GTSNPN and CDR2 SVGIG (reference sequence). CDR3 coding DNA: TGTGCCGGTATACAGAATGAAAAACTGTTTTTT. It is translated as CAGIQNEKLFF.

Ten or more counts support this clonotype. The gene calls are TRBV7-2 and TRBJ2-3, with a tentative D call TRBD2 (6 bases). Between the trimmed V and J ends, which lost 6 bases and 1 base, there was a span of 14 bases. The V gene's germline CDR1 is SGHTA and CDR2 FQGNSA. The CDR3 has 15 residues. The CDR3 region has the DNA TGTGCCAGCAGGTCACCGGGACTTGGCACAGATACGCAGTATTTT. Amino acids: CASRSPGLGTDTQYF.

The genes are TRBV20-1 and TRBJ1-2, with 7 bases identical to TRBD1. The CDR3 is made up of 16 amino acids. Looked up from germline, CDR1 is DFQATT and CDR2 is SNEGSKA (reference sequence). V lost 2 bases, J lost 4 bases, and 13 bases stayed unmatched. CDR3 nucleotides: TGCAGTGCTAGAACAGGGGCTCCCGCTATGGGCTATGGCTACACCTTC. Translating gives CSARTGAPAMGYGYTF.

This clonotype occurred many times. The chain has TRBV9 and TRBJ2-1; D not certain. The ends were cut back, 0 bases at V and 0 bases at J, with 10 bases in the middle. The germline CDR1 and CDR2 sequences are SGDLS and YYNGEE. This CDR3 spans 16 amino acids. The CDR3 DNA reads TGTGCCAGCAGCGTAGAGCCACAGAGCTCCTACAATGAGCAGTTCTTC. Translation: CASSVEPQSSYNEQFF.

Ten or more counts support this clonotype. The J gene is TRBJ1-5, the V gene TRBV6-2 or TRBV6-3, with 8 bases aligning to TRBD1. J gave up 2 bases and V 1 base, and 13 bases lay outside the gene matches. The CDR3 totals 19 residues. Germline-derived CDR1 and CDR2 are MNHEY and SVGEGT. The CDR3 sequence: CASSYLTGRGRLGNQPQHF. The CDR3 coding sequence is TGTGCCAGCAGTTACTTAACGGGCAGGGGGCGGCTTGGCAATCAGCCCCAGCATTTT.

In this sample, this clonotype turned up many times. The chain carries TRBV12-3 or TRBV12-4 and TRBJ2-7; the D is unclear. The V end lost 3 bases, the J end lost 3 bases, and 15 bases lay between the germline ends. The CDR3 sequence is 15 residues long. CDR3 amino acids: CASSFRTASNYEQYF. The CDR3 DNA reads as TGTGCCAGCAGTTTTCGGACCGCCAGCAACTACGAGCAGTACTTC.

This clonotype has a handful of counts. This chain joins TRBV7-8 and TRBJ2-3, with 8 bases aligning to TRBD2. V gave up 1 base and J gave up 3 bases; unmatched junction bases: 12. Per germline, CDR1 SGHVS and CDR2 FQNEAQ. This CDR3 is 18 amino acids long. CDR3 region: CASSLETSGGGGTDTQYF. Written as DNA, the CDR3 is TGTGCCAGCAGCTTAGAAACTAGCGGAGGTGGGGGAACAGATACGCAGTATTTT.

There are many counts of this clonotype. The chain links TRBV27 to TRBJ1-1; unclear D gene. V shed 2 bases and J shed 1 base, with 5 bases lying between them. The germline gives CDR1 MNHEY, CDR2 SMNVEV (reference sequence). This CDR3 has 13 residues. CDR3 region: CASSLVRNTEAFF. The CDR3 DNA reads as TGTGCCAGCAGTTTAGTCCGGAACACTGAAGCTTTCTTT.

The sample holds many counts of this clonotype. The chain joins TRBV29-1 to TRBJ2-6; unclear D gene. Trimming took 4 bases from V and 4 from J, leaving 11 bases between them. Germline V gives CDR1 SQVTM, CDR2 ANQGSEA. CDR3 length: 14 residues. CDR3 DNA: TGCAGCGTTGCAACCTCCACCGGGGCCAACGTCCTGACTTTC. The encoded protein is CSVATSTGANVLTF.

This clonotype was picked up a small number of times. This rearrangement joins TRBV7-9 to TRBJ2-1; 11 nucleotides align to TRBD2. Germline assignment: CDR1 SEHNR and CDR2 FQNEAQ (reference sequence). V lost 6 bases to trimming and J lost 1 base; unmatched junction nucleotides: 11. The CDR3 loop spans 18 amino acids. Here the CDR3 reads CASRGVAGGQFSYNEQFF. CDR3 DNA: TGTGCCAGCAGGGGCGTAGCGGGAGGGCAATTTTCCTACAATGAGCAGTTCTTC.

The rearrangement uses TRBV6-1 and TRBJ1-5, with D possibly matching TRBD1 (5 bases). Germline loops: CDR1 MNHNS, CDR2 SASEGT. This CDR3 spans 17 amino acids. Between the trimmed V and J ends, which lost 3 bases and 2 bases, there was a span of 17 bases. CDR3 in DNA: TGTGCCAGCAGTGAGGGGGGTGGAGGGCCTGGCAATCAGCCCCAGCATTTT. This sequence encodes CASSEGGGGPGNQPQHF.

The sample holds many counts of this clonotype. The CDR3 DNA reads as TGTGCCAGCAGCTTAGTCGGGGGAAAGACAGATACGCAGTATTTT. This gives the protein CASSLVGGKTDTQYF. The rearrangement joins TRBV11-2 to TRBJ2-3, with D perhaps matching TRBD2 (6 bases). The CDR3 extends over 15 amino acids. Germline CDR1 is SGHAT and CDR2 is FQNNGV. The V gene lost 1 base and the J gene lost 3 bases, with 11 bases spanning the gap. Full variable domain (rest looked up from reference TRBV11-2 and TRBJ2-3): EAGVAQSPRYKIIEKRQSVAFWCNPISGHATLYWYQQILGQGPKLLIQFQNNGVVDDSQLPKDRFSAERLKGVDSTLKIQPAKLEDSAVYLCASSLVGGKTDTQYFGPGTRLTVL.

This clonotype was counted at least ten times. The V call is TRBV28, the J call TRBJ1-1; D ambiguous. The germline V gene encodes CDR1 MDHEN and CDR2 SYDVKM. Trimming took off 8 bases at V and 1 base at J, with 8 bases between the two ends. This CDR3 has 12 amino acids. DNA of the CDR3: TGTGCCAGCGCGGGCCCGAACACTGAAGCTTTCTTT. Translated, it gives CASAGPNTEAFF.

Many counts were recorded for this clonotype. The chain uses TRBV6-2 or TRBV6-3 and TRBJ2-5; possibly TRBD2 for D (5 bases). Trimming left V 4 bases short and J 5 bases short, with 14 bases between. The CDR3 is 14 residues long. Germline V lookup: CDR1 MNHEY, CDR2 SVGEGT. CDR3 bases: TGTGCCAGCAGTTCCACCGACCGGAGGGAGACCCAGTACTTC. It yields the protein CASSSTDRRETQYF.